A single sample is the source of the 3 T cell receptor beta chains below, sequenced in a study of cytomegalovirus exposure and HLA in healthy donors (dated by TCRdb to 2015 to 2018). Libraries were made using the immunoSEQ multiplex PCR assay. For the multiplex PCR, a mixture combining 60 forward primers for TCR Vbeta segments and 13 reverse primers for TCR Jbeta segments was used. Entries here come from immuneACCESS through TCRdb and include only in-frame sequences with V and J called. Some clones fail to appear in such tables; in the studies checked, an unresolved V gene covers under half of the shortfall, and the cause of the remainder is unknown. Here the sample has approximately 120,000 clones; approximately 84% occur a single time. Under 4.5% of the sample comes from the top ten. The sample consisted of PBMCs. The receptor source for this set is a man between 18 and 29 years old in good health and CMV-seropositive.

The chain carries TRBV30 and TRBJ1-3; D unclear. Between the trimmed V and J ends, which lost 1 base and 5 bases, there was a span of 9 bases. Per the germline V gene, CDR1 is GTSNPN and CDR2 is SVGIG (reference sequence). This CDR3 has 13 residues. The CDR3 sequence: CAWSDHYRNTIYF. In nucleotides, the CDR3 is TGTGCCTGGAGTGATCATTACAGAAACACCATATATTTT.

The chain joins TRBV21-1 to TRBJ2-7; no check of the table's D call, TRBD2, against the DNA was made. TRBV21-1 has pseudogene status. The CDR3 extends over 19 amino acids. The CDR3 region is CASSPPLRLAGRPTYEQYF. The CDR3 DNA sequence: TGTGCCAGCAGCCCCCCACTACGACTAGCGGGACGCCCTACCTACGAGCAGTACTTC.

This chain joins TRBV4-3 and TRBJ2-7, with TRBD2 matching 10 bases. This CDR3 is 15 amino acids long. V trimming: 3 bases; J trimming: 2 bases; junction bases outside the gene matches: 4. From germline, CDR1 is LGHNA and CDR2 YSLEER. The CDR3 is CASSHVAGGPYEQYF. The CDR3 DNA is TGCGCCAGCAGCCATGTAGCGGGAGGACCCTACGAGCAGTACTTC.